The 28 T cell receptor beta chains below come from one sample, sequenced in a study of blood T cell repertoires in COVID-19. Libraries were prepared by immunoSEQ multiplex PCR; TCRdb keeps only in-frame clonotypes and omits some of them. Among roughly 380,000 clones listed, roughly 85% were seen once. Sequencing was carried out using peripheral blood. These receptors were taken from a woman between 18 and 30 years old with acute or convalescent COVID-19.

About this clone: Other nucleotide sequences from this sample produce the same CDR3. CDR3 sequence: CASTPGTGGYEQYF. CDR3 in DNA: TGTGCCAGCACCCCCGGGACAGGGGGCTACGAGCAGTACTTC. This chain joins TRBV11-2 and TRBJ2-7; 11 bases agree with TRBD1. Germline values: CDR1 SGHAT, CDR2 FQNNGV. CDR3 length: 14 amino acids. V lost 7 bases, J lost 3 bases, and 5 bases stayed unmatched.

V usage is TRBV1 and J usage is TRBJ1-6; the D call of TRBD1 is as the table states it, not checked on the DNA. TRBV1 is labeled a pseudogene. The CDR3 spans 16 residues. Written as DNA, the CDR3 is TGCACCAGCAGCCGAACCGGACAGGGGGATACTTCACCCCTCCACTTT. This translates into CTSSRTGQGDTSPLHF.

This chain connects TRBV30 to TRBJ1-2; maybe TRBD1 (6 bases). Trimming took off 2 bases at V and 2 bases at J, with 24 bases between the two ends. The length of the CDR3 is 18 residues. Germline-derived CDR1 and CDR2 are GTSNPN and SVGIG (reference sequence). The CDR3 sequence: CAWSPPRAGASTNYGYTF. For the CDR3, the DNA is TGTGCCTGGAGTCCCCCCAGGGCGGGGGCATCCACAAACTATGGCTACACCTTC.

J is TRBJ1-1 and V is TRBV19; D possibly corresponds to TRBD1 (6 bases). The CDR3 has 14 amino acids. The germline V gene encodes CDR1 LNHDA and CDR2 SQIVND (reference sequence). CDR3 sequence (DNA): TGTCGGGGGGCCATTAATGAAGAGAACACTGAAGCTTTCTTT. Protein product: CRGAINEENTEAFF.

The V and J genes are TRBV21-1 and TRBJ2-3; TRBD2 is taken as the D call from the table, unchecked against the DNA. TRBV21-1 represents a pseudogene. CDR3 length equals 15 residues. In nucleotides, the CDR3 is TGTGCCAGCAGCAAGGGCAGCGGTGGGTCCGATACGCAGTATTTT. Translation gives CASSKGSGGSDTQYF.

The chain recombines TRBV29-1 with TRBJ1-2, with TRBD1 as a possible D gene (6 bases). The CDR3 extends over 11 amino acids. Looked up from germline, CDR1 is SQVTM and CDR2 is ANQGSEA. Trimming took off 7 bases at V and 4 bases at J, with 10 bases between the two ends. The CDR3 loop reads CSAQDSYGYTF. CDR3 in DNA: TGCAGCGCCCAGGACAGCTATGGCTACACCTTC.

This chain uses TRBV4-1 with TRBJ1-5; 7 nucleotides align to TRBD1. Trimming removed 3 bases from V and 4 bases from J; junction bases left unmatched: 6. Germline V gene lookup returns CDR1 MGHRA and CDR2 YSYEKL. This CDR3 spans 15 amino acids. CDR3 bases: TGCGCCAGCAGCCAGGAGGGACAGATTAATCAGCCCCAGCATTTT. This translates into CASSQEGQINQPQHF.

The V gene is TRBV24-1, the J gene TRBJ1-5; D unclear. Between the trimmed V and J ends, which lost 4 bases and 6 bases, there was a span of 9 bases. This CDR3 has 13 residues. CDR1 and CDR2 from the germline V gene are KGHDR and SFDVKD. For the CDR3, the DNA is TGTGCCACCAGTGACTCCGGGAGTCAGCCCCAGCATTTT. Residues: CATSDSGSQPQHF.

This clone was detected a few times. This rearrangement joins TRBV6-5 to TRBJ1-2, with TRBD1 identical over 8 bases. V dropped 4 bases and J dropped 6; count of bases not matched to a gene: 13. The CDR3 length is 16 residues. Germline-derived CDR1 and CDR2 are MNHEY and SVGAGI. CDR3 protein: CASSFGQGTKGDGYTF. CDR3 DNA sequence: TGTGCCAGCAGTTTCGGACAGGGAACTAAAGGGGATGGCTACACCTTC.

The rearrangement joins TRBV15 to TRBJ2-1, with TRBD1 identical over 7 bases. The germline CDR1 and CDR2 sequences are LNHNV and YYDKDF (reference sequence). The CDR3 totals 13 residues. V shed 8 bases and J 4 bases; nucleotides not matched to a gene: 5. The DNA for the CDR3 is TGTGCCACCGAAGGGACAGCATACAATGAGCAGTTCTTC. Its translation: CATEGTAYNEQFF.

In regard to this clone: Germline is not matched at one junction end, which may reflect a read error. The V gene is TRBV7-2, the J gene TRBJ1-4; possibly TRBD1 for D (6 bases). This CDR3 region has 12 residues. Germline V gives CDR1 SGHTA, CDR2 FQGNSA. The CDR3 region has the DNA TGTGCCGGCAGGGGCTCAGATGAAAAACTGTTTTTT. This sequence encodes CAGRGSDEKLFF.

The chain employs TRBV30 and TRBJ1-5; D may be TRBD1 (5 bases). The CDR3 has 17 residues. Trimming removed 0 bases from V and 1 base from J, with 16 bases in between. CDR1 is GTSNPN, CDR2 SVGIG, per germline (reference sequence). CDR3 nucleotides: TGTGCCTGGAGTGTATACTTAGGGCAGGGAAGCAATCAGCCCCAGCATTTT. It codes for CAWSVYLGQGSNQPQHF.

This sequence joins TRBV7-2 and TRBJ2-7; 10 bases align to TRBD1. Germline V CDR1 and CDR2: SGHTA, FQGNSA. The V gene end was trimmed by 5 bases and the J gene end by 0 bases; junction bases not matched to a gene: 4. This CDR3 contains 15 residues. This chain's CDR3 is CASSTRTGGSYEQYF. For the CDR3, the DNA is TGTGCCAGCAGCACGCGGACAGGGGGCTCCTACGAGCAGTACTTC. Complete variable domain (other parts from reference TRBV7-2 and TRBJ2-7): GAGVSQSPSNKVTEKGKDVELRCDPISGHTALYWYRQSLGQGLEFLIYFQGNSAPDKSGLPSDRFSAERTGGSVSTLTIQRTQQEDSAVYLCASSTRTGGSYEQYFGPGTRLTVT.

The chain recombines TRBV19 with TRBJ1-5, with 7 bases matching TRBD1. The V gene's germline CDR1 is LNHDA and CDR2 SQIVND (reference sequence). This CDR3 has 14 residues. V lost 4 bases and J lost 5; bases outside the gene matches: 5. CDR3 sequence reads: CASSTGQRHQPQHF. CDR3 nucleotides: TGTGCCAGTAGTACGGGACAGCGACATCAGCCCCAGCATTTT.

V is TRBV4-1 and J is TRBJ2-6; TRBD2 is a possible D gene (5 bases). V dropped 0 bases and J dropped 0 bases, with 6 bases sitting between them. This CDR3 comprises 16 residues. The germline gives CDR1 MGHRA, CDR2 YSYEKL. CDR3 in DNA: TGCGCCAGCAGCCAAGATGGGAGCTCTGGGGCCAACGTCCTGACTTTC. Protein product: CASSQDGSSGANVLTF.

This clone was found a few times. CDR3 region: CASSSTSGRVDEQFF. The CDR3 nucleotides read TGTGCCAGCAGCTCGACTAGCGGGAGGGTAGATGAGCAGTTCTTC. The V gene is TRBV28, the J gene TRBJ2-1, with 14 bases matching TRBD2. The V segment lost 6 bases and the J segment 8 bases; nucleotides outside the gene matches: 6. Germline V gives CDR1 MDHEN, CDR2 SYDVKM. CDR3 length: 15 amino acids. Full variable domain (outside the CDR3, taken from reference TRBV28 and TRBJ2-1): DVKVTQSSRYLVKRTGEKVFLECVQDMDHENMFWYRQDPGLGLRLIYFSYDVKMKEKGDIPEGYSVSREKKERFSLILESASTNQTSMYLCASSSTSGRVDEQFFGPGTRLTVL.

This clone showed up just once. CDR3 nucleotides: TGTGCCTGGAAAGGGAGGTATAATTCACCCCTCCACTTT. It is translated as CAWKGRYNSPLHF. The chain links TRBV30 to TRBJ1-6; D is uncertain. V lost 4 bases, J lost 4 bases, and 8 bases lay in between. The germline gives CDR1 GTSNPN, CDR2 SVGIG (reference sequence). This CDR3 has 13 residues.

The CDR3 DNA sequence: TGTGCCATCAGTGACGGCGGGGCTAGCACAGATACGCAGTATTTT. Its translation: CAISDGGASTDTQYF. The chain has TRBV10-3 and TRBJ2-3; the D gene is possibly TRBD2 (6 bases). Trimming pared 3 bases from V and 0 bases from J, leaving 10 bases between. CDR1 and CDR2 from the germline V gene are ENHRY and SYGVKD. The CDR3 sequence is 15 residues long.

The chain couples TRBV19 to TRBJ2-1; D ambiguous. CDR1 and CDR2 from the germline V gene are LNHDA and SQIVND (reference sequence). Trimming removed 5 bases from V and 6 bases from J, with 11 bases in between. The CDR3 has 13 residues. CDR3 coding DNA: TGTGCCAGTAGTTCGTCGGAGCTCAATGAGCAGTTCTTC. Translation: CASSSSELNEQFF.

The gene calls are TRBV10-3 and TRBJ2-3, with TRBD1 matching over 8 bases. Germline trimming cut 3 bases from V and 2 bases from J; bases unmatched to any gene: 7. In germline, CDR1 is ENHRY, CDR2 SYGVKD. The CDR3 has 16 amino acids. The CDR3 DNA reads TGTGCCATCAGTGAAAGCCGACAGGGGAACACAGATACGCAGTATTTT. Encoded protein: CAISESRQGNTDTQYF.

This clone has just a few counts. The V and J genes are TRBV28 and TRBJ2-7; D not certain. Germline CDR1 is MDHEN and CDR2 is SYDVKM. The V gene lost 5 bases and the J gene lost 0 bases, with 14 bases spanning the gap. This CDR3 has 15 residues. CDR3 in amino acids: CASSSPQSSSYEQYF. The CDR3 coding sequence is TGTGCCAGCAGTAGTCCACAGAGCAGCTCCTACGAGCAGTACTTC. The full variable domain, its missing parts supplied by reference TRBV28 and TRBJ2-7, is DVKVTQSSRYLVKRTGEKVFLECVQDMDHENMFWYRQDPGLGLRLIYFSYDVKMKEKGDIPEGYSVSREKKERFSLILESASTNQTSMYLCASSSPQSSSYEQYFGPGTRLTVT.

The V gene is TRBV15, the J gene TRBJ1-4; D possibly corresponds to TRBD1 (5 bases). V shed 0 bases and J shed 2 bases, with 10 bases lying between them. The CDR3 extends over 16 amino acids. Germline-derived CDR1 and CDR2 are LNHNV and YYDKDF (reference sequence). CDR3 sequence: CATSREGGGTNEKLFF. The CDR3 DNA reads TGTGCCACCAGCAGAGAGGGGGGTGGGACTAATGAAAAACTGTTTTTT.

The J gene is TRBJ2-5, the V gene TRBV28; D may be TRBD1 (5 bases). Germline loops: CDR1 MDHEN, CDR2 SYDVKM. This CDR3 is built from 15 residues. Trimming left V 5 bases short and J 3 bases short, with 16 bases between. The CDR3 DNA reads TGTGCCAGCAGTGGTAGAACAGGAGTGGAAGAGACCCAGTACTTC. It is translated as CASSGRTGVEETQYF.

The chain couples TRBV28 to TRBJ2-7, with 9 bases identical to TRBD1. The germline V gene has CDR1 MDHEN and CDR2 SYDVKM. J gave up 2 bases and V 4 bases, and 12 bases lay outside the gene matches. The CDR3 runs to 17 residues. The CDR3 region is CASSSSWDRESPYEQYF. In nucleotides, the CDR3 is TGTGCCAGCAGTTCTTCCTGGGACAGGGAGTCCCCCTACGAGCAGTACTTC.

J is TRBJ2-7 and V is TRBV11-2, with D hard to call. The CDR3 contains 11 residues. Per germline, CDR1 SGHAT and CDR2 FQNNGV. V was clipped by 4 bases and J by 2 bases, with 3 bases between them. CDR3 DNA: TGTGCCAGCAGCTCTCCCTACGAGCAGTACTTC. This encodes CASSSPYEQYF.

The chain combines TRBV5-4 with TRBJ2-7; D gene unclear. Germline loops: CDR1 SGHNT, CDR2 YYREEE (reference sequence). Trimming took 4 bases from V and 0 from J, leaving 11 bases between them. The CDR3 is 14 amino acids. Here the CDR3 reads CASSREESSYEQYF. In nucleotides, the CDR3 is TGTGCCAGCAGCCGCGAGGAAAGCTCCTACGAGCAGTACTTC.

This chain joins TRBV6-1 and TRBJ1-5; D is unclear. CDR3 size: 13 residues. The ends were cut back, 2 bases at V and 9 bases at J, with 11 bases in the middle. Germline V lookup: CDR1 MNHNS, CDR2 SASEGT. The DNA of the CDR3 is TGTGCCAGCAGTGAAACTTCGGGAGGGCCCCAGCATTTT. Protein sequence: CASSETSGGPQHF.

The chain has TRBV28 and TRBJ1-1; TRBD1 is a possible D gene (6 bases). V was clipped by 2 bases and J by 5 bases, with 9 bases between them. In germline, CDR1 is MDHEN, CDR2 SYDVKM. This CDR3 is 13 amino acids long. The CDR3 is CASSLGTGTEAFF. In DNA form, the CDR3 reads TGTGCCAGCAGTTTAGGTACAGGGACTGAAGCTTTCTTT.